These 19 T cell receptor beta chains share one sample of origin, sequenced in a study of OX40 agonist ivuxolimab in advanced cancers. Produced via immunoSEQ multiplex PCR; TCRdb's table is partial and in-frame only. The table includes fewer than 55,000 clones, 81% detected once. The sample in question was CD4+ or CD8+ T cells sorted from blood, obtained in a trial of the OX40 agonist ivuxolimab. Every receptor here comes from an adult with an advanced solid tumor such as melanoma, head and neck, liver or kidney cancer.

The rearrangement joins TRBV4-3 to TRBJ1-1; D may be TRBD1 (5 bases). This CDR3 is built from 13 residues. Trimming removed 3 bases from V and 3 bases from J, with 8 bases in between. In germline, CDR1 is LGHNA, CDR2 YSLEER. In DNA form, the CDR3 reads TGCGCCAGCAGCCAGGGGGTTGACACTGAAGCTTTCTTT. This encodes CASSQGVDTEAFF.

The chain carries TRBV5-1 and TRBJ1-1; D is unresolved. The CDR3 contains 15 residues. The V end was cut by 3 bases, the J end by 1 base, with 13 bases between. Germline V gene data show CDR1 as SGHRS and CDR2 as YFSETQ. In DNA, the CDR3 is TGCGCCAGCAGCTGGACCACCCCCGGGAACACTGAAGCTTTCTTT. Its protein product is CASSWTTPGNTEAFF.

V is TRBV28 and J is TRBJ2-3, with 8 bases identical to TRBD2. The CDR3 covers 16 residues. V trimming: 5 bases; J trimming: 4 bases; junction bases outside the gene matches: 11. Germline loops: CDR1 MDHEN, CDR2 SYDVKM. CDR3 sequence (DNA): TGTGCCAGCAGTCACTCGAGCGGGAGCCATGCAGATACGCAGTATTTT. Translated, it gives CASSHSSGSHADTQYF.

This clone has only a few counts. This chain joins TRBV5-6 and TRBJ1-4, with TRBD1 as a possible D gene (5 bases). The germline CDR1 and CDR2 sequences are SGHDT and YYEEEE. V lost 4 bases and J lost 4, with 11 bases in between. The CDR3 contains 14 residues. Here the CDR3 reads CASSQGEGNEKLFF. The CDR3 coding sequence is TGTGCCAGCAGCCAGGGTGAAGGTAATGAAAAACTGTTTTTT.

This clone was observed a handful of times. The genes are TRBV14 and TRBJ2-7; TRBD1 agrees at 7 bases. After removal of 0 bases from V and 0 bases from J, the junction contained 2 bases not matched to a gene. This CDR3 comprises 15 residues. Germline lookup yields CDR1 SGHDN and CDR2 FVKESK. For the CDR3, the DNA is TGTGCCAGCAGCCAAGACCGGGACAGCTCCTACGAGCAGTACTTC. It codes for CASSQDRDSSYEQYF.

The chain combines TRBV13 with TRBJ2-5; D gene unclear. V was cut by 0 bases and J by 3 bases, with 5 bases left in between. This CDR3 is 13 amino acids long. In germline, CDR1 is PRHDT, CDR2 FYEKMQ (reference sequence). The CDR3 protein is CASSLGREETQYF. Written as DNA, the CDR3 is TGTGCCAGCAGCTTAGGTAGGGAAGAGACCCAGTACTTC. The full variable domain, completed using reference TRBV13 and TRBJ2-5, is AAGVIQSPRHLIKEKRETATLKCYPIPRHDTVYWYQQGPGQDPQFLISFYEKMQSDKGSIPDRFSAQQFSDYHSELNMSSLELGDSALYFCASSLGREETQYFGPGTRLLVL.

This chain connects TRBV6-1 to TRBJ1-2; 9 bases map to TRBD1. This CDR3 is 17 amino acids long. Trimming cost V 0 bases and J 0 bases; bases outside gene matches: 5. Per the germline V gene, CDR1 is MNHNS and CDR2 is SASEGT. CDR3 loop: CASSEAAGTGPNYGYTF. The CDR3 nucleotides are TGTGCCAGCAGTGAAGCGGCCGGGACAGGGCCTAACTATGGCTACACCTTC.

The chain uses TRBV19 and TRBJ1-1; TRBD1 matches 7 bases. This CDR3 is 14 amino acids long. V lost 7 bases and J lost 0; bases outside the gene matches: 5. Looked up from germline, CDR1 is LNHDA and CDR2 is SQIVND (reference sequence). In DNA, the CDR3 is TGTGCCAGTAAACCGGGACAGATGAACACTGAAGCTTTCTTT. Amino acid sequence: CASKPGQMNTEAFF.

The genes are TRBV6-5 and TRBJ1-4; TRBD1 aligns across 7 bases. With V trimmed by 5 bases and J by 5 bases, 8 bases remained unmatched. The CDR3 length is 15 residues. CDR1 and CDR2 (germline): MNHEY, SVGAGI. DNA of the CDR3: TGTGCCAGCAGTCCTTCCGGGACAGCGAATGAAAAACTGTTTTTT. It specifies CASSPSGTANEKLFF.

This clone was detected a few times. The chain uses TRBV5-4 and TRBJ2-5; 11 nucleotides agree with TRBD2. The V gene's germline CDR1 is SGHNT and CDR2 YYREEE (reference sequence). This CDR3 spans 15 amino acids. Unmatched junction bases numbered 2, after V lost 4 bases and J lost 0 bases. CDR3 protein: CASSPSGGNQETQYF. DNA for the CDR3: TGTGCCAGCAGCCCTAGCGGGGGGAACCAAGAGACCCAGTACTTC.

Remarks on this clone: Other DNA sequences of this sample code for an identical CDR3. This chain links TRBV28 with TRBJ1-5; TRBD1 might be the D (6 bases). The CDR3 totals 15 residues. CDR1 MDHEN and CDR2 SYDVKM come from the germline V gene. The V gene lost 2 bases and the J gene lost 0 bases, with 8 bases spanning the gap. The CDR3 DNA is TGTGCCAGCAGTTTACTCAGGGGTAGCAATCAGCCCCAGCATTTT. Translating gives CASSLLRGSNQPQHF.

The chain uses TRBV7-8 and TRBJ2-1, with D perhaps matching TRBD1 (6 bases). The CDR3 totals 13 residues. V gave up 9 bases and J gave up 3 bases, with 12 bases separating them. Germline V gene sequence: CDR1 SGHVS, CDR2 FQNEAQ. CDR3 sequence (DNA): TGTGCCAGTGGGACACCAGACTACAATGAGCAGTTCTTC. Translating it yields CASGTPDYNEQFF.

The gene calls are TRBV27 and TRBJ2-1; 9 bases are shared with TRBD2. The CDR3 contains 15 residues. J gave up 5 bases and V 5 bases, and 7 bases lay outside the gene matches. From germline, CDR1 is MNHEY and CDR2 SMNVEV (reference sequence). CDR3 region: CASSPIAGAHNEQFF. CDR3 in DNA: TGTGCCAGCAGTCCCATAGCGGGAGCTCACAATGAGCAGTTCTTC.

V and J are TRBV28 and TRBJ1-3; D not resolved. Trimming cost V 4 bases and J 3 bases, with 10 bases left between them. CDR1 is MDHEN and CDR2 is SYDVKM in the germline V gene. This CDR3 is 14 amino acids long. This chain's CDR3 is CASSWVSGGNTIYF. The CDR3 coding sequence is TGTGCCAGCAGTTGGGTTTCGGGTGGAAACACCATATATTTT.

J is TRBJ1-5 and V is TRBV25-1, with D perhaps TRBD1 (6 bases). Trimming took off 3 bases at V and 4 bases at J, with 10 bases between the two ends. The CDR3 has 14 residues. Per germline, CDR1 MGHDK and CDR2 SYGVNS. CDR3 DNA sequence: TGTGCCAGCAGTGAGGCAGGGGCAAATCAGCCCCAGCATTTT. Encoded protein: CASSEAGANQPQHF.

This sequence joins TRBV5-1 and TRBJ1-1; D may be TRBD1 (5 bases). Germline values: CDR1 SGHRS, CDR2 YFSETQ. The V and J ends lost 3 bases and 1 base respectively, with 7 bases between them. The CDR3 length is 13 residues. CDR3 loop: CASSSGTNTEAFF. Written as DNA, the CDR3 is TGCGCCAGCAGCTCCGGGACGAACACTGAAGCTTTCTTT.

This clone occurred once. The chain combines TRBV6-5 with TRBJ2-7; perhaps TRBD1 as D (5 bases). Between the trimmed V and J ends, which lost 5 bases and 4 bases, there was a span of 12 bases. Germline CDR1 reads MNHEY; CDR2 reads SVGAGI. The CDR3 loop spans 13 amino acids. This CDR3 is CASSKQAGYEQYF. CDR3 DNA sequence: TGTGCCAGCAGTAAACAGGCCGGGTACGAGCAGTACTTC.

CDR3: CASSPASGNTIYF. CDR3 DNA sequence: TGTGCCAGCAGCCCTGCCTCTGGAAACACCATATATTTT. V gene TRBV13 combines with J gene TRBJ1-3; D is ambiguous. CDR1 and CDR2 from the germline V gene are PRHDT and FYEKMQ (reference sequence). The CDR3 consists of 13 residues. V lost 5 bases and J lost 0, with 5 bases in between.

The chain has TRBV7-6 and TRBJ1-6; the D is unclear. The V gene lost 6 bases and the J gene lost 6 bases, with 9 bases spanning the gap. Germline CDR1 and CDR2: SGHVS and FNYEAQ. CDR3 length: 13 amino acids. The CDR3 protein is CASSWESNSPLHF. The CDR3 DNA sequence: TGTGCCAGCAGTTGGGAGAGTAATTCACCCCTCCACTTT. Variable domain in full (rest from reference TRBV7-6 and TRBJ1-6): GAGVSQSPRYKVTKRGQDVALRCDPISGHVSLYWYRQALGQGPEFLTYFNYEAQQDKSGLPNDRFSAERPEGSISTLTIQRTEQRDSAMYRCASSWESNSPLHFGNGTRLTVT.